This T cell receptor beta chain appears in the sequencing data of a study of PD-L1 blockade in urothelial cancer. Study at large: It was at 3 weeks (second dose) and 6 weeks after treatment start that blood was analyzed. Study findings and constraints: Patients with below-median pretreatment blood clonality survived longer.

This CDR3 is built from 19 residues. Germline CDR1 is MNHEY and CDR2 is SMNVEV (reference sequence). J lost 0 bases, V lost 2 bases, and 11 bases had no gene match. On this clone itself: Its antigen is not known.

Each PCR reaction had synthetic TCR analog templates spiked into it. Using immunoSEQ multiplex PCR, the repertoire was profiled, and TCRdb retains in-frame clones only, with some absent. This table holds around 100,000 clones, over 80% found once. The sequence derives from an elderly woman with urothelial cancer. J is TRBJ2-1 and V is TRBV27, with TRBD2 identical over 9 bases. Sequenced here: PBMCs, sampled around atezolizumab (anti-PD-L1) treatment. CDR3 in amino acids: CASSLSALAGRTSYNEQFF. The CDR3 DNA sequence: TGTGCCAGCAGTTTAAGTGCGCTAGCGGGGAGGACCTCCTACAATGAGCAGTTCTTC.